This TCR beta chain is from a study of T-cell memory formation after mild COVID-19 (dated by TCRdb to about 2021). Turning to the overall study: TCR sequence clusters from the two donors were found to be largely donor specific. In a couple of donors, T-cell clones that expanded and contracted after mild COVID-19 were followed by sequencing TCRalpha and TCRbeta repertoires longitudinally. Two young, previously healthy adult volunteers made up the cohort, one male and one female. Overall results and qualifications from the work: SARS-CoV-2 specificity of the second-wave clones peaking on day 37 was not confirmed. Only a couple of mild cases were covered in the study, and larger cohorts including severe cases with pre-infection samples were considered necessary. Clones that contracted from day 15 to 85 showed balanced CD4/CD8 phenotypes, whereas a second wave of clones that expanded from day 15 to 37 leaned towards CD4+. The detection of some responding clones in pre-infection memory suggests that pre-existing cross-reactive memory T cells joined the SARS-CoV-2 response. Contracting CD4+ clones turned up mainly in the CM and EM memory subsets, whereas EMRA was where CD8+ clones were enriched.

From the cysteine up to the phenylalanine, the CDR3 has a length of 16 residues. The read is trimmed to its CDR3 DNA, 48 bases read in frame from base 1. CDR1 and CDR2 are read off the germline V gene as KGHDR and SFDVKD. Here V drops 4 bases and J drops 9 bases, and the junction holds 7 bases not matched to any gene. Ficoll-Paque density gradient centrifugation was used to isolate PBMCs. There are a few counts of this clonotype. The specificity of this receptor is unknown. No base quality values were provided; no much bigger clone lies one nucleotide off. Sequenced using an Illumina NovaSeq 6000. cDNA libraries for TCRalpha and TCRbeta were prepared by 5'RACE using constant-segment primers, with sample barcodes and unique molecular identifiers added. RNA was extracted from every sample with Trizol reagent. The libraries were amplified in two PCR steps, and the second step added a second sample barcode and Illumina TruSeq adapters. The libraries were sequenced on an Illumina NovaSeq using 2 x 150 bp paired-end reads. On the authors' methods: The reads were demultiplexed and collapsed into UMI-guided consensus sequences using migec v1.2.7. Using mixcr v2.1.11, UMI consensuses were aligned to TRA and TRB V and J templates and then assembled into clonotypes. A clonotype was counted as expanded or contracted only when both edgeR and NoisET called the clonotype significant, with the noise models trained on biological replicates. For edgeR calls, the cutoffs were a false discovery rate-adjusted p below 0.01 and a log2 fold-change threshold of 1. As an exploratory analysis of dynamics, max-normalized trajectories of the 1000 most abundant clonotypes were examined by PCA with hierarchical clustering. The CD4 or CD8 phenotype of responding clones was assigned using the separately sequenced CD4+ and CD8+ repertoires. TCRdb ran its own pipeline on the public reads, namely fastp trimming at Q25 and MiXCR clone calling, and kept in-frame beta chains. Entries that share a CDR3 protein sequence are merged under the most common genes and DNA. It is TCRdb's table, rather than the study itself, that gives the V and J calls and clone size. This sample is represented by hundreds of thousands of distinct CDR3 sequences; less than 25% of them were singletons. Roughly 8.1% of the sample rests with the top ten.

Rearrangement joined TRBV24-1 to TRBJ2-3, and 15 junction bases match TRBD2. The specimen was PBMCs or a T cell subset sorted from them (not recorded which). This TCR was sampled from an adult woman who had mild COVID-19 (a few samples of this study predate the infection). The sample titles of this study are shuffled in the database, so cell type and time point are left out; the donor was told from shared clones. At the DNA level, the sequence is TGTGCCACCAGTGACTGGACTAGCGGGAGGGCCAACACGCAGTATTTT. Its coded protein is CATSDWTSGRANTQYF.